This TCR beta chain was obtained from a study of patients and donors after allogeneic stem cell transplantation. V gave up 5 bases and J gave up 5 bases; unmatched junction bases: 5. The germline V gene has CDR1 SQVTM and CDR2 ANQGSEA. This CDR3 region has 13 residues. TCRdb re-derived calls from the RT-PCR reads in MiXCR, one entry per CDR3 protein. The sample contains 150,000 to 200,000 distinct CDR3 sequences, around 30% of which appear only once. The clonotype originates from a human donor who was either an allogeneic HSCT recipient or a stem cell or donor lymphocyte infusion donor (not recorded which). It is not recorded whose cells these are; they may come from a transplant donor. The sequenced sample was blood, either unsorted or a sorted T cell fraction (not recorded which). The rearrangement links TRBV29-1 to TRBJ2-2, with TRBD1 matching over 7 bases. The CDR3 loop reads CSVRTGVTGELFF. The CDR3 nucleotides are TGCAGCGTTAGAACAGGGGTTACCGGGGAGCTGTTTTTT.